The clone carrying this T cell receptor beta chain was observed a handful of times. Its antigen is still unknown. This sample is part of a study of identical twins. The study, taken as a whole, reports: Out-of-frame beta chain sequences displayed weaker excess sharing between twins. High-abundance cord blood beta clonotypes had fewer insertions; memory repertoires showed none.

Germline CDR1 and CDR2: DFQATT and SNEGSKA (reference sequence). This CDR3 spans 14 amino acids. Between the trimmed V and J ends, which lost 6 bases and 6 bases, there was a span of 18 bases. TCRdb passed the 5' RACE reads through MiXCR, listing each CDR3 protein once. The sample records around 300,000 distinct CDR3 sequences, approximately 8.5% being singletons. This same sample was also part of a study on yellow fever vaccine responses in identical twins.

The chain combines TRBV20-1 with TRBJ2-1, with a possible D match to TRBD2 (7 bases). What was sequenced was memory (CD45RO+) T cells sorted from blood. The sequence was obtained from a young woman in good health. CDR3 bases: TGCAGTGCCGAAGGAGCGGGACAACCCAATGAGCAGTTCTTC. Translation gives CSAEGAGQPNEQFF.